This T cell receptor beta chain was documented in a study of neoadjuvant anti-PD-1 for oral cavity cancer. Broader study findings: Pretreatment Treg/Th17 ratio correlated inversely with post-treatment tumor clonality.

Of note for this clone: Its antigen is as yet unknown.

Patients had newly diagnosed, untreated stage II-IVA oral cavity squamous cell carcinoma. The patients had HPV-negative, locally advanced oral cavity squamous cell carcinoma. This table comes from immunoSEQ multiplex PCR, and its TCRdb copy is limited to in-frame clones, with some not included. Here the sample spans roughly 18,000 clones, roughly three quarters being singletons. This CDR3 contains 13 residues. V was shortened by 0 bases and J by 1 base, with 4 bases between the two germline ends. In germline, CDR1 is SGHRS, CDR2 YFSETQ. The specimen was PBMCs, collected before nivolumab (anti-PD-1) treatment. The chain joins TRBV5-1 to TRBJ1-1; unclear D gene. This TCR was recovered from a person aged 35-80 years with oral cavity squamous cell carcinoma. The CDR3: CASSLEQNTEAFF. As DNA, the CDR3 is TGCGCCAGCAGCTTGGAACAGAACACTGAAGCTTTCTTT. The whole variable domain, remainder taken from reference TRBV5-1 and TRBJ1-1, is KAGVTQTPRYLIKTRGQQVTLSCSPISGHRSVSWYQQTPGQGLQFLFEYFSETQRNKGNFPGRFSGRQFSNSRSEMNVSTLELGDSALYLCASSLEQNTEAFFGQGTRLTVV.